What follows are 12 T cell receptor beta chains derived from one specimen sequenced in a study of T cell changes during pregnancy in multiple sclerosis. The repertoire was sequenced with immunoSEQ multiplex PCR; TCRdb's copy has only in-frame clones and lacks some. The table has about 66,000 clones, 91% seen once. Here the sequenced sample was CD8+ T cells from peripheral blood mononuclear cells, taken before pregnancy. These receptors were collected from a female donor with multiple sclerosis, enrolled in a pregnancy study.

The chain links TRBV4-1 to TRBJ1-5; 10 bases fit TRBD1. V lost 1 base and J lost 4; bases outside the gene matches: 4. Per the germline V gene, CDR1 is MGHRA and CDR2 is YSYEKL. There are 16 residues in the CDR3. The CDR3 DNA reads as TGCGCCAGCAGCCAAGTCGGGACAGGGGCGAATCAGCCCCAGCATTTT. It yields the protein CASSQVGTGANQPQHF.

The rearrangement joins TRBV9 to TRBJ1-1; unclear D gene. This CDR3 contains 14 residues. The V end was cut by 0 bases, the J end by 0 bases, with 6 bases between. Germline-derived CDR1 and CDR2 are SGDLS and YYNGEE. The CDR3 sequence is CASSVASLNTEAFF. CDR3 in DNA: TGTGCCAGCAGCGTAGCAAGCTTGAACACTGAAGCTTTCTTT.

V and J are TRBV7-8 and TRBJ2-5; no clear D gene. Germline V gene sequence: CDR1 SGHVS, CDR2 FQNEAQ. Trimming pared 0 bases from V and 5 bases from J, leaving 7 bases between. This CDR3 is built from 13 residues. This CDR3 is CASSLARWETQYF. Here the CDR3 DNA reads TGTGCCAGCAGCTTAGCGAGGTGGGAGACCCAGTACTTC.

This clone has a single count. The V gene is TRBV7-9, the J gene TRBJ2-7; D remains unclear. V lost 5 bases, J lost 3 bases, and 8 bases lay in between. The CDR3 spans 12 residues. Per the germline V gene, CDR1 is SEHNR and CDR2 is FQNEAQ (reference sequence). The CDR3, as DNA: TGTGCCAGCAGCCTGGTAGTCTACGAGCAGTACTTC. Translating it yields CASSLVVYEQYF.

The rearrangement links TRBV6-9 to TRBJ1-1; perhaps TRBD1 as D (6 bases). CDR1 MNHGY and CDR2 SVAAGI come from the germline V gene. Trimming removed 1 base at V and 1 base at J, with 13 bases between. The CDR3 loop spans 16 amino acids. The CDR3 DNA reads as TGTGCCAGCAGTTATTATTTGGGGGCTGGGAACACTGAAGCTTTCTTT. Protein: CASSYYLGAGNTEAFF.

The chain links TRBV29-1 to TRBJ1-1; tentative D call: TRBD1 (5 bases). The length of the CDR3 is 13 residues. V was shortened by 1 base and J by 3 bases, with 9 bases between the two germline ends. Germline lookup yields CDR1 SQVTM and CDR2 ANQGSEA. The CDR3 DNA follows: TGCAGCGTTGAAGGGGGCCCCCACACTGAAGCTTTCTTT. It encodes CSVEGGPHTEAFF. Together with reference TRBV29-1 and TRBJ1-1, the CDR3 gives the full variable domain: SAVISQKPSRDICQRGTSLTIQCQVDSQVTMMFWYRQQPGQSLTLIATANQGSEATYESGFVIDKFPISRPNLTFSTLTVSNMSPEDSSIYLCSVEGGPHTEAFFGQGTRLTVV.

V is TRBV7-2 and J is TRBJ2-6, with D maybe TRBD1 (6 bases). Per germline, CDR1 SGHTA and CDR2 FQGNSA. This CDR3 has 18 residues. Deletions cut 1 base from V and 0 bases from J, with 13 bases between. The CDR3 loop reads CASSLGPGQYSGANVLTF. The CDR3 DNA reads TGTGCCAGCAGCTTAGGTCCGGGACAATACTCTGGGGCCAACGTCCTGACTTTC.

The chain couples TRBV5-1 to TRBJ1-1; D possibly corresponds to TRBD1 (6 bases). The germline CDR1 and CDR2 sequences are SGHRS and YFSETQ. The V and J ends lost 4 bases and 7 bases respectively, with 17 bases between them. This CDR3 region has 14 residues. CDR3 amino acids: CASSVGTNPHEAFF. As DNA, the CDR3 is TGCGCCAGCAGCGTCGGGACAAACCCCCATGAAGCTTTCTTT.

This chain connects TRBV9 to TRBJ2-2; D uncertain. V lost 1 base to trimming and J lost 7 bases, with 5 bases between them. CDR1 SGDLS and CDR2 YYNGEE come from the germline V gene. This CDR3 has 12 residues. The CDR3 region is CASSVTGGELFF. CDR3 bases: TGTGCCAGCAGCGTAACGGGCGGGGAGCTGTTTTTT. Full variable domain (outside the CDR3, taken from reference TRBV9 and TRBJ2-2): DSGVTQTPKHLITATGQRVTLRCSPRSGDLSVYWYQQSLDQGLQFLIQYYNGEERAKGNILERFSAQQFPDLHSELNLSSLELGDSALYFCASSVTGGELFFGEGSRLTVL.

This clone appeared a few times. V is TRBV4-1 and J is TRBJ1-2; D not resolved. The germline V and J ends were trimmed by 3 bases and 0 bases, with 11 bases remaining between them. The V gene's germline CDR1 is MGHRA and CDR2 YSYEKL. The CDR3 extends over 15 amino acids. The CDR3 loop reads CASSHGRDSNYGYTF. The CDR3 nucleotides are TGCGCCAGCAGCCACGGACGGGATTCTAACTATGGCTACACCTTC.

The V and J genes are TRBV9 and TRBJ2-2, with TRBD1 as a possible D gene (6 bases). Germline V gives CDR1 SGDLS, CDR2 YYNGEE. The CDR3 is 14 amino acids. Trimming shortened V by 0 bases and J by 7 bases, and 10 bases separated the two germline ends. The CDR3 protein is CASSVEGVYGELFF. The CDR3 bases are TGTGCCAGCAGCGTAGAGGGGGTCTACGGGGAGCTGTTTTTT.

This chain links TRBV5-1 with TRBJ2-2, with 7 bases matching TRBD1. The CDR3 totals 15 residues. J gave up 0 bases and V 4 bases, and 3 bases lay outside the gene matches. CDR1 and CDR2 (germline): SGHRS, YFSETQ. In DNA form, the CDR3 reads TGCGCCAGCAGCCCCGGGACAGCGAACACCGGGGAGCTGTTTTTT. Protein: CASSPGTANTGELFF.